This is a list of T cell receptor beta chains from one sample in a study of shared clonotypes between healthy human individuals. The table came from immunoSEQ multiplex PCR; TCRdb's copy has only in-frame clones and leaves some out. This table has roughly 1 million clones, more than 65% appearing once. Sequenced input: memory CD4+ T cells sorted from blood. These receptors came from a man younger than 35 in good health. CDR3s include the opening cysteine and the closing phenylalanine or tryptophan. D genes are given only for firm matches. Size values are once, few and many counts, or a class for expanded clones, and some rows have none.

len: 14; d_gene: NA; abundance: NA; v_gene: TRBV7-9; j_gene: TRBJ1-6; CDR3aa: CASRMEQGNSPLHF; CDR3nt: TGTGCCAGCAGAATGGAACAGGGTAATTCACCCCTCCACTTT
len: 14; d_gene: NA; abundance: NA; v_gene: TRBV19; j_gene: TRBJ2-5; CDR3aa: CASSIVQSQETQYF; CDR3nt: TGTGCCAGTAGTATAGTCCAGTCCCAAGAGACCCAGTACTTC
len: 12; d_gene: NA; abundance: few; v_gene: TRBV27; j_gene: TRBJ1-1; CDR3aa: CASSDPGTVAFF; CDR3nt: TGTGCCAGCAGCGACCCAGGAACGGTGGCTTTCTTT
len: 13; d_gene: TRBD1; abundance: NA; v_gene: TRBV30; j_gene: TRBJ1-2; CDR3aa: CAWRTGGNYGYTF; CDR3nt: TGTGCCTGGAGGACAGGGGGCAACTATGGCTACACCTTC
len: 14; d_gene: TRBD1; abundance: NA; v_gene: TRBV18; j_gene: TRBJ2-5; CDR3aa: CASSPGQGAKTQYF; CDR3nt: TGTGCCAGCTCACCGGGACAGGGGGCTAAGACCCAGTACTTC
len: 15; d_gene: NA; abundance: once; v_gene: TRBV14; j_gene: TRBJ2-3; CDR3aa: CASSQVSGGTDTQYF; CDR3nt: TGTGCCAGCAGCCAAGTCTCAGGGGGCACAGATACGCAGTATTTT
len: 14; d_gene: TRBD1; abundance: NA; v_gene: TRBV5-1; j_gene: TRBJ1-1; CDR3aa: CASSLQGGTTEAFF; CDR3nt: TGCGCCAGCAGCTTGCAGGGGGGAACCACTGAAGCTTTCTTT
len: 15; d_gene: NA; abundance: NA; v_gene: TRBV7-2; j_gene: TRBJ2-1; CDR3aa: CASSLAPRGGNEQFF; CDR3nt: TGTGCCAGCAGCTTAGCTCCCCGGGGTGGGAATGAGCAGTTCTTC
len: 14; d_gene: NA; abundance: NA; v_gene: TRBV2; j_gene: TRBJ2-7; CDR3aa: CASSQGRYSYEQYF; CDR3nt: TGTGCCAGCAGCCAGGGAAGATATTCATACGAGCAGTACTTC
len: 13; d_gene: TRBD1; abundance: NA; v_gene: TRBV2; j_gene: TRBJ2-3; CDR3aa: CASKTGDTDTQYF; CDR3nt: TGTGCCAGCAAGACAGGGGACACAGATACGCAGTATTTT
len: 14; d_gene: NA; abundance: NA; v_gene: TRBV11-2; j_gene: TRBJ2-2; CDR3aa: CASSPRGYTGELFF; CDR3nt: TGTGCCAGCAGCCCACGGGGGTACACCGGGGAGCTGTTTTTT
len: 15; d_gene: NA; abundance: few; v_gene: TRBV9; j_gene: TRBJ2-2; CDR3aa: CASSVVPGATGELFF; CDR3nt: TGTGCCAGCAGCGTAGTCCCGGGGGCGACCGGGGAGCTGTTTTTT
len: 13; d_gene: NA; abundance: few; v_gene: TRBV18; j_gene: TRBJ1-1; CDR3aa: CASSPFGNTEAFF; CDR3nt: TGTGCCAGCTCACCATTCGGGAACACTGAAGCTTTCTTT
len: 17; d_gene: NA; abundance: NA; v_gene: TRBV14; j_gene: TRBJ1-2; CDR3aa: CASSPRSPNPANYGYTF; CDR3nt: TGTGCCAGCAGCCCACGTTCTCCTAACCCAGCTAACTATGGCTACACCTTC
len: 13; d_gene: NA; abundance: NA; v_gene: TRBV12-5; j_gene: TRBJ1-2; CDR3aa: CASGLSGNYGYTF; CDR3nt: TGTGCTAGTGGTTTATCGGGAAACTATGGCTACACCTTC